This T cell receptor (beta chain) came from a study of cytomegalovirus exposure and HLA in healthy donors. Both 60 Vbeta primers and 13 Jbeta primers went into the PCR. Generated by immunoSEQ multiplex PCR, the TCRdb table keeps only in-frame clones and is missing some. The sample has under 150,000 clones; over 75% are singletons. This CDR3 is 18 amino acids long. Germline V gives CDR1 SGHRS, CDR2 YFSETQ. V was pared by 4 bases and J by 5 bases, with 13 bases of the junction left unmatched. The sample was PBMCs. The rearrangement uses TRBV5-1 and TRBJ2-2, with 11 positions matching TRBD2. The source is a man aged 50 or older in good health and CMV-seronegative. CDR3: CASSPRVGTSGQTGELFF. In nucleotides, the CDR3 is TGCGCCAGCAGCCCGCGGGTGGGGACTAGCGGTCAAACCGGGGAGCTGTTTTTT.